Below are 30 T cell receptor beta chains sequenced from a single sample in a study of cytomegalovirus exposure and HLA in healthy donors. The PCR was carried out with 60 Vbeta primers and 13 Jbeta primers. The protocol was immunoSEQ multiplex PCR, while the TCRdb copy is restricted to in-frame clones and leaves out a portion. Among 110,000 to 150,000 clones, around four fifths were seen once, and the ten largest hold around 2%. The sequencing input was PBMCs. The receptors stem from a young man in good health and CMV-seronegative.

This chain uses TRBV18 with TRBJ1-5; 8 nucleotides agree with TRBD1. The CDR3 is made up of 14 amino acids. CDR1 is KGHSH, CDR2 LQKENI, per germline. J gave up 4 bases and V 4 bases, and 3 bases lay outside the gene matches. CDR3 region: CASSHGQGNQPQHF. The CDR3 DNA reads TGTGCCAGCTCACACGGACAGGGAAATCAGCCCCAGCATTTT.

This clone was picked up a small number of times. The gene calls are TRBV11-3 and TRBJ2-3; D is perhaps TRBD1 (5 bases). CDR3 length equals 13 residues. Trimming removed 6 bases at V and 6 bases at J, with 13 bases between. Germline assignment: CDR1 SGHNT and CDR2 YENEEA. In nucleotides, the CDR3 is TGTGCCAGCAGACCCCCCTCAGGGGATACGCAGTATTTT. It translates to CASRPPSGDTQYF.

The V and J genes are TRBV4-1 and TRBJ2-1; 12 nucleotides align to TRBD2. Germline V gives CDR1 MGHRA, CDR2 YSYEKL. CDR3 length: 16 residues. The V segment lost 0 bases and the J segment 6 bases; nucleotides outside the gene matches: 3. CDR3 sequence reads: CASSQDGLAGTNEQFF. CDR3 DNA sequence: TGCGCCAGCAGCCAAGATGGACTAGCGGGGACCAATGAGCAGTTCTTC.

The chain has TRBV6-5 and TRBJ2-5; D remains ambiguous. The CDR3 is 12 amino acids. V dropped 4 bases and J dropped 5 bases, with 8 bases sitting between them. The V gene's germline CDR1 is MNHEY and CDR2 SVGAGI. The CDR3 coding sequence is TGTGCCAGCAGTTCTAAGCTGGAGACCCAGTACTTC. It codes for CASSSKLETQYF.

The J gene is TRBJ1-1, the V gene TRBV28; D may be TRBD1 (5 bases). This CDR3 comprises 13 residues. Germline values: CDR1 MDHEN, CDR2 SYDVKM. V lost 6 bases to trimming and J lost 11 bases, with 19 bases between them. The CDR3 coding sequence is TGTGCCAGCAGAATCCGGGACTCCAAGGGGGCTTTCTTT. Translation: CASRIRDSKGAFF. Full variable domain (remainder filled in from reference TRBV28 and TRBJ1-1): DVKVTQSSRYLVKRTGEKVFLECVQDMDHENMFWYRQDPGLGLRLIYFSYDVKMKEKGDIPEGYSVSREKKERFSLILESASTNQTSMYLCASRIRDSKGAFFGQGTRLTVV.

V usage is TRBV5-4 and J usage is TRBJ2-1; TRBD1 matches 7 bases. Losses at the gene ends were 0 bases for V and 0 bases for J; bases not matched to a gene: 3. The CDR3 sequence is 16 residues long. Germline loops: CDR1 SGHNT, CDR2 YYREEE (reference sequence). The CDR3 DNA sequence: TGTGCCAGCAGCTTGGGAGGGGGCGCCTCCTACAATGAGCAGTTCTTC. Its protein product is CASSLGGGASYNEQFF. Drawing the rest from reference TRBV5-4 and TRBJ2-1, the complete variable domain is ETGVTQSPTHLIKTRGQQVTLRCSSQSGHNTVSWYQQALGQGPQFIFQYYREEENGRGNFPPRFSGLQFPNYSSELNVNALELDDSALYLCASSLGGGASYNEQFFGPGTRLTVL.

A remark on this clone: This sample includes further DNA sequences coding for the same CDR3. The chain employs TRBV5-1 and TRBJ2-2; D possibly corresponds to TRBD1 (5 bases). The CDR3 loop spans 15 amino acids. Trimming took off 2 bases at V and 0 bases at J, with 8 bases between the two ends. Germline V gene lookup returns CDR1 SGHRS and CDR2 YFSETQ. CDR3 nucleotides: TGCGCCAGCAGCTTAGGGGCCCCGAACACCGGGGAGCTGTTTTTT. Encoded protein: CASSLGAPNTGELFF. Variable domain in full (rest from reference TRBV5-1 and TRBJ2-2): KAGVTQTPRYLIKTRGQQVTLSCSPISGHRSVSWYQQTPGQGLQFLFEYFSETQRNKGNFPGRFSGRQFSNSRSEMNVSTLELGDSALYLCASSLGAPNTGELFFGEGSRLTVL.

The V call is TRBV10-3, the J call TRBJ1-4, with TRBD1 matching over 7 bases. The CDR3 contains 15 residues. Unmatched junction bases numbered 6, after V lost 3 bases and J lost 5 bases. Germline V gene sequence: CDR1 ENHRY, CDR2 SYGVKD. In nucleotides, the CDR3 is TGTGCCATCAGTGATCCGGGACAGCCAAATGAAAAACTGTTTTTT. Translation: CAISDPGQPNEKLFF.

The chain joins TRBV6-6 to TRBJ2-2; perhaps TRBD2 as D (6 bases). V was clipped by 1 base and J by 2 bases, with 11 bases between them. The CDR3 spans 16 residues. Per germline, CDR1 MNHNY and CDR2 SVGAGI (reference sequence). The CDR3 DNA is TGTGCCAGCAGTTACTTCGGGGGTCTAAACACCGGGGAGCTGTTTTTT. Translation gives CASSYFGGLNTGELFF.

Comment on this clone: One junction end disagrees with the germline gene, perhaps due to a read error. CDR3 amino acids: CASSAALDREKNF. The CDR3 nucleotides read TGTGCCAGCAGCGCCGCCCTGGACAGGGAAAAAAACTTC. The chain uses TRBV11-3 and TRBJ2-7; 8 bases align to TRBD1. Per germline, CDR1 SGHNT and CDR2 YENEEA. This CDR3 is built from 13 residues.

The genes are TRBV2 and TRBJ2-7; the D gene is possibly TRBD2 (7 bases). The CDR3 length is 15 residues. V was trimmed by 2 bases and J by 6 bases, leaving 17 bases between them. CDR1 is SNHLY and CDR2 is FYNNEI in the germline V gene. This CDR3 reads CASSERGRDMSEQYF. The CDR3 region has the DNA TGTGCCAGCAGTGAAAGGGGGAGGGACATGAGCGAGCAGTACTTC.

The chain has TRBV6-1 and TRBJ1-6; TRBD1 might be the D (6 bases). V was clipped by 2 bases and J by 6 bases, with 11 bases between them. The CDR3 is made up of 15 amino acids. Germline V gives CDR1 MNHNS, CDR2 SASEGT. The CDR3 DNA reads TGTGCCAGCAGTGAATTTGGGACACTTAATTCACCCCTCCACTTT. This gives the protein CASSEFGTLNSPLHF.

V gene TRBV7-9 combines with J gene TRBJ1-2; D unresolved. Germline V gene lookup returns CDR1 SEHNR and CDR2 FQNEAQ (reference sequence). With 1 base removed from V and 1 base from J, the gap between germline ends came to 7 bases. This CDR3 has 14 amino acids. The CDR3 reads CASSLGRNNYGYTF. DNA for the CDR3: TGTGCCAGCAGCTTAGGGCGGAATAACTATGGCTACACCTTC.

CDR3 nucleotide sequence: TGCGCCAGCAGTGTTTCAGGCTCCTACGAGCAGTACTTC. As protein: CASSVSGSYEQYF. The V gene is TRBV10-1, the J gene TRBJ2-7; no firm D call. Germline CDR1 WNHNN, CDR2 SYGVQD (reference sequence). The CDR3 sequence is 13 residues long. Trimming stripped 4 bases from V and 0 bases from J, with 7 bases between.

The V and J genes are TRBV20-1 and TRBJ1-3, with D unclear. CDR1 is DFQATT and CDR2 is SNEGSKA in the germline V gene (reference sequence). The germline V and J ends were trimmed by 6 bases and 3 bases, with 6 bases remaining between them. This CDR3 has 11 amino acids. CDR3 sequence: CSAPFGNTIYF. The DNA for the CDR3 is TGCAGTGCCCCGTTTGGAAACACCATATATTTT.

V is TRBV7-9 and J is TRBJ2-7; 8 bases are a match to TRBD1. The CDR3 runs to 14 residues. Germline CDR1 reads SEHNR; CDR2 reads FQNEAQ (reference sequence). The J segment lost 4 bases and the V segment lost 4 bases, leaving 6 bases of the junction unmatched. The CDR3 bases are TGTGCCAGCAGCTCTTGGACAGGGAGATACGAGCAGTACTTC. Protein sequence: CASSSWTGRYEQYF.

V and J are TRBV5-6 and TRBJ2-7, with a weak D call TRBD1 (6 bases). The CDR3 covers 12 residues. Germline V gene sequence: CDR1 SGHDT, CDR2 YYEEEE. Trimming cost V 1 base and J 6 bases, with 8 bases left between them. The CDR3 coding sequence is TGTGCCAGCAGCTTGATAGGGGGCGAGCAGTACTTC. It specifies CASSLIGGEQYF.

The chain has TRBV30 and TRBJ2-1; 9 nucleotides align to TRBD1. CDR3 length: 15 residues. Germline V CDR1 and CDR2: GTSNPN, SVGIG (reference sequence). J lost 4 bases, V lost 2 bases, and 6 bases had no gene match. The CDR3 DNA sequence: TGTGCCTGGAGTCCAGGGGACAGGGTATACAATGAGCAGTTCTTC. Its translation: CAWSPGDRVYNEQFF.

This clone came up a few times. The chain joins TRBV6-6 to TRBJ1-1; 8 nucleotides agree with TRBD1. Germline V gives CDR1 MNHNY, CDR2 SVGAGI (reference sequence). V was pared by 6 bases and J by 4 bases, with 4 bases of the junction left unmatched. This CDR3 has 13 residues. The CDR3 sequence: CASRVQGGTEAFF. Written as DNA, the CDR3 is TGTGCCAGCAGGGTACAGGGGGGCACTGAAGCTTTCTTT.

The chain is built from TRBV28 and TRBJ1-1; D might be TRBD1 (6 bases). CDR1 is MDHEN and CDR2 is SYDVKM in the germline V gene. CDR3 size: 13 residues. Between the trimmed V and J ends, which lost 8 bases and 1 base, there was a span of 11 bases. CDR3 nucleotides: TGTGCCAGCTGGGAACAGGGGAACACTGAAGCTTTCTTT. It encodes CASWEQGNTEAFF.

The CDR3 is CASSLLGSGYRETQYF. DNA of the CDR3: TGCGCCAGCAGCTTGTTAGGCTCCGGGTATCGTGAGACCCAGTACTTC. The chain recombines TRBV5-1 with TRBJ2-5, with D unresolved. V was shortened by 1 base and J by 5 bases, with 18 bases between the two germline ends. CDR1 and CDR2 (germline): SGHRS, YFSETQ. The CDR3 contains 16 residues.

This rearrangement joins TRBV27 to TRBJ2-1; D gene unclear. The CDR3 spans 12 residues. V was shortened by 2 bases and J by 10 bases, with 9 bases between the two germline ends. Germline V gives CDR1 MNHEY, CDR2 SMNVEV (reference sequence). CDR3 protein: CASSLLLGEQFF. CDR3 bases: TGTGCCAGCAGTTTACTTTTGGGCGAGCAGTTCTTC.

The chain joins TRBV10-3 to TRBJ2-3, with a possible D match to TRBD2 (5 bases). The CDR3 consists of 16 residues. The germline V gene encodes CDR1 ENHRY and CDR2 SYGVKD. V shed 4 bases and J shed 0 bases, with 14 bases lying between them. DNA for the CDR3: TGTGCCATCAGTGGCCTTGGGATAGCGAGCACAGATACGCAGTATTTT. Translation gives CAISGLGIASTDTQYF.

The chain has TRBV19 and TRBJ2-7, with 9 positions matching TRBD2. Germline assignment: CDR1 LNHDA and CDR2 SQIVND (reference sequence). V shed 1 base and J 4 bases; nucleotides not matched to a gene: 8. This CDR3 has 16 residues. CDR3 amino acids: CASSIVHGTSTYEQYF. For the CDR3, the DNA is TGTGCCAGTAGTATAGTTCACGGGACTAGCACTTACGAGCAGTACTTC.

This chain joins TRBV6-1 and TRBJ1-1, with TRBD1 matching 9 bases. Germline CDR1 is MNHNS and CDR2 is SASEGT. This CDR3 spans 16 amino acids. V lost 6 bases, J lost 1 base, and 9 bases stayed unmatched. CDR3 region: CASREYRGRENTEAFF. The DNA of the CDR3 is TGTGCCAGCAGAGAATACAGGGGGCGCGAGAACACTGAAGCTTTCTTT.

This clone was counted between two and nine times. This chain links TRBV6-5 with TRBJ1-5; D perhaps matches TRBD1 (5 bases). Trimming took off 5 bases at V and 9 bases at J, with 11 bases between the two ends. Germline CDR1 reads MNHEY; CDR2 reads SVGAGI. The CDR3 has 12 residues. CDR3 sequence: CASSPSRGPQHF. CDR3 sequence (DNA): TGTGCCAGCAGTCCCAGTAGGGGGCCCCAGCATTTT.

The V call is TRBV5-4, the J call TRBJ2-7; TRBD2 aligns across 7 bases. This CDR3 comprises 14 residues. V shed 0 bases and J 2 bases; nucleotides not matched to a gene: 2. Looked up from germline, CDR1 is SGHNT and CDR2 is YYREEE (reference sequence). In DNA, the CDR3 is TGTGCCAGCAGCTTGGGGACTAGAGCCTACGAGCAGTACTTC. Amino acid sequence: CASSLGTRAYEQYF.

V and J are TRBV10-3 and TRBJ2-7; 11 bases match TRBD2. In germline, CDR1 is ENHRY, CDR2 SYGVKD. The ends lost 4 bases at V and 6 bases at J; junction bases unmatched: 5. This CDR3 has 14 residues. CDR3 in DNA: TGTGCCATCAGTGGATCTAGCGGGGGGCGCGAGCAGTACTTC. It codes for CAISGSSGGREQYF.

DNA for the CDR3: TGTGCCATCAGTGAAGTGACAGTGAGCACAGATACGCAGTATTTT. This translates into CAISEVTVSTDTQYF. The V call is TRBV10-3, the J call TRBJ2-3, with D possibly TRBD1 on 5 matching bases. V lost 3 bases and J 0 bases, leaving 10 bases between the germline ends. CDR3 length equals 15 residues. CDR1 is ENHRY and CDR2 is SYGVKD in the germline V gene.

The chain couples TRBV4-1 to TRBJ1-1; D unresolved. This CDR3 has 14 residues. V lost 0 bases and J 1 base, leaving 6 bases between the germline ends. Germline assignment: CDR1 MGHRA and CDR2 YSYEKL. The CDR3 DNA is TGCGCCAGCAGCCAAGAGACGGGGAACACTGAAGCTTTCTTT. This encodes CASSQETGNTEAFF.